This T cell receptor (beta chain) originates from a study of regulatory T cells in long-lasting Graves disease. The time point was: persistent/refractory GD, antithyroid drugs over 5 years with positive TRAb. TCR sequences were obtained from RNA taken from PBMCs. Investigators prepared the TCR beta libraries by applying iRepertoire HTBI primers and Arm-PCR of CDR3 regions. A single record per CDR3 protein comes from TCRdb applying MiXCR to the multiplex PCR reads. The sample consists of around 300,000 distinct CDR3 sequences, under 25% of them appearing once. From germline, CDR1 is LGHNA and CDR2 YNFKEQ. The CDR3 sequence is 21 residues long. V dropped 0 bases and J dropped 1; count of bases not matched to a gene: 15.

This receptor was obtained from a female donor with Graves disease. The source was peripheral blood mononuclear cells (PBMCs), collected when the disease was refractory, from a patient treated with antithyroid drugs. The chain carries TRBV4-2 and TRBJ2-5, with TRBD2 identical over 12 bases. CDR3 amino acids: CASSQEVVLTSGRFGQETQYF. As DNA, the CDR3 is TGTGCCAGCAGCCAAGAGGTGGTCCTGACTAGCGGGAGATTCGGCCAAGAGACCCAGTACTTC.